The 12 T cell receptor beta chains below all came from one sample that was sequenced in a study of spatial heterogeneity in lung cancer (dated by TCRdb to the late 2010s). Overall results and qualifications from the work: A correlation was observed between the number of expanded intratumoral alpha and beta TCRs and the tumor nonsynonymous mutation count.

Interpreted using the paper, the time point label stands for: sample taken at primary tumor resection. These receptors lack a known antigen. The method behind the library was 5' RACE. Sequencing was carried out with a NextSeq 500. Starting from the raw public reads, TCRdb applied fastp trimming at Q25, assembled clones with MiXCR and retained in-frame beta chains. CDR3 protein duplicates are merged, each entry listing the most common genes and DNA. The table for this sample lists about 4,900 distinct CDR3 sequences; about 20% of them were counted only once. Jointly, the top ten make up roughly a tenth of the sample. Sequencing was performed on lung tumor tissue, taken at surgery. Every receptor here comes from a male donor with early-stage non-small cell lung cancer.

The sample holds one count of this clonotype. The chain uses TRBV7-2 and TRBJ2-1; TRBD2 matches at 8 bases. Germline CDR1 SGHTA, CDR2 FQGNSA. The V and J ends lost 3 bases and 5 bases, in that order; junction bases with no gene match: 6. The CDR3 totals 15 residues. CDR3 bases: TGTGCCAGCAGCTTGAGCGGGGGCCCCGACAATGAGCAGTTCTTC. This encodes CASSLSGGPDNEQFF. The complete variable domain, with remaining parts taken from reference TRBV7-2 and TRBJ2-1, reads GAGVSQSPSNKVTEKGKDVELRCDPISGHTALYWYRQSLGQGLEFLIYFQGNSAPDKSGLPSDRFSAERTGGSVSTLTIQRTQQEDSAVYLCASSLSGGPDNEQFFGPGTRLTVL.

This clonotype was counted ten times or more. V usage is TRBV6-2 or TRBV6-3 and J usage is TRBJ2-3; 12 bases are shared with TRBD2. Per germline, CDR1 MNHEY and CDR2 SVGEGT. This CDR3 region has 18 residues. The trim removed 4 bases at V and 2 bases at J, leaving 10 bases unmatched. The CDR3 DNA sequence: TGTGCCAGCAGTTCTTCCTCCGGACTAGCGGGGACCACAGATACGCAGTATTTT. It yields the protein CASSSSSGLAGTTDTQYF.

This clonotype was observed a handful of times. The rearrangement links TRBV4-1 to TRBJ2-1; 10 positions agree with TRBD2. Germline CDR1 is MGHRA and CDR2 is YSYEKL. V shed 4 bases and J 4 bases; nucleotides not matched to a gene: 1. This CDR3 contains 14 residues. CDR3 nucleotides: TGCGCCAGCAGCCCAGCGGGGGGGTACAATGAGCAGTTCTTC. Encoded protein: CASSPAGGYNEQFF.

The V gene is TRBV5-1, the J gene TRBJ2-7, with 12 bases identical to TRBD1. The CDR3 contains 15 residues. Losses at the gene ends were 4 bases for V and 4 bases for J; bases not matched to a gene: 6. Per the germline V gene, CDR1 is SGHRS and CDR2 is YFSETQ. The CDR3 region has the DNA TGCGCCAGCAGCATGGGACAGGGGGCGCCTTACGAGCAGTACTTC. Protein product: CASSMGQGAPYEQYF.

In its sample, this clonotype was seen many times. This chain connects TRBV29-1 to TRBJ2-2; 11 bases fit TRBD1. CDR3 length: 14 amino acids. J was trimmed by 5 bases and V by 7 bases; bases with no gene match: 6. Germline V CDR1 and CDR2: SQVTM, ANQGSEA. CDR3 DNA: TGCAGCGCCCGGACAGGGGGCAGGACCGGGGAGCTGTTTTTT. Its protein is CSARTGGRTGELFF.

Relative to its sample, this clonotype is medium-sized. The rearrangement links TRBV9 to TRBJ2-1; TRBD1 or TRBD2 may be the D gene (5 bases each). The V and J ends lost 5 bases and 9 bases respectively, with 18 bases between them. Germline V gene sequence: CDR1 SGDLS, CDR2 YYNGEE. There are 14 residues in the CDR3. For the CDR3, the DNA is TGTGCCAGCAGACCTGAGAGGGGAGCCGGTGAGCAGTTCTTC. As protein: CASRPERGAGEQFF.

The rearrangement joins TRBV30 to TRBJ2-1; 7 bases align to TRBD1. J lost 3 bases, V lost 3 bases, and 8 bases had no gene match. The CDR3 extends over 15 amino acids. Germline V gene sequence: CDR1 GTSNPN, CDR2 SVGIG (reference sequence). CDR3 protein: CAWSHPGTDYNEQFF. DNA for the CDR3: TGTGCCTGGAGCCACCCCGGGACAGACTACAATGAGCAGTTCTTC.

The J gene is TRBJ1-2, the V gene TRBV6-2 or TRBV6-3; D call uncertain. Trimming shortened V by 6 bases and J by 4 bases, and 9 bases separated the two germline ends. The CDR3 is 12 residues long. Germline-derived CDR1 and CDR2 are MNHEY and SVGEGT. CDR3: CASRQQVYGYTF. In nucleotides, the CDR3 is TGTGCCAGCAGGCAGCAAGTCTATGGCTACACCTTC.

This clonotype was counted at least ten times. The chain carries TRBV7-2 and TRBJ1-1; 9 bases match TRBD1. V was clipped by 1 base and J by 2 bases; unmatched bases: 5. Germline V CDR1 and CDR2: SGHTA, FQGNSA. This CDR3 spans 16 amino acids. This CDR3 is CASSLVTGGINTEAFF. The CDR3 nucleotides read TGTGCCAGCAGCTTAGTTACAGGGGGCATCAACACTGAAGCTTTCTTT.

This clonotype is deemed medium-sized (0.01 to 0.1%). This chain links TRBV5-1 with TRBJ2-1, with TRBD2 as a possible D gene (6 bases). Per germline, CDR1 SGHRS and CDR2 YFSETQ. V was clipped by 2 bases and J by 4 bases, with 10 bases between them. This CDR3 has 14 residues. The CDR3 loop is CASSLLAEYNEQFF. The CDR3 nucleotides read TGCGCCAGCAGCTTATTAGCGGAGTACAATGAGCAGTTCTTC.

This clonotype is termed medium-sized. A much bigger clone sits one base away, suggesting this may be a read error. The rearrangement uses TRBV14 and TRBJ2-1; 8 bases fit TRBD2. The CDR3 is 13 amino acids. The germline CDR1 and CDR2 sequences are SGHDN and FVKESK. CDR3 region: CVSSQSPGGLQFF. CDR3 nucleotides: TGTGTCAGCAGCCAGTCGCCGGGAGGGCTTCAGTTCTTC.

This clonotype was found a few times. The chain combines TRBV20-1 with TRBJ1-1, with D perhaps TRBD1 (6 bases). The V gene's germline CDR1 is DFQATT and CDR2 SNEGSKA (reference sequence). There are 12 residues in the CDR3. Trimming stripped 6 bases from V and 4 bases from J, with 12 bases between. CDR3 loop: CSAPSGATEAFF. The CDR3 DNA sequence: TGCAGTGCACCGTCGGGGGCCACTGAAGCTTTCTTT.